This TCR beta chain comes out of a study of T cells in Graves' hyperthyroidism and ophthalmopathy. The study's findings and limits: Ophthalmopathy was separated from stable hyperthyroidism by a 13 V-J model.

Regions amplified from RNA transcripts were the TCR beta CDR3 regions. First-round RT-PCR of the TCR CDR3 relied on the HTBI primer set. Each CDR3 protein gets one entry after TCRdb re-called the multiplex PCR reads with MiXCR. The table shows hundreds of thousands of distinct CDR3 sequences, with 35% to 40% occurring only once. V lost 8 bases, J lost 2 bases, and 6 bases stayed unmatched. This CDR3 spans 14 amino acids. Germline CDR1 is SQVTM and CDR2 is ANQGSEA. As regards this clonotype: Antigen unknown.

Patients aged 18 to 65 had newly diagnosed hyperthyroidism lasting under 2 months. It was uncontrolled infection, other autoimmune disease, pregnancy or lactation that excluded patients. PBMCs came from 10 ml fresh peripheral blood. The receptor comes from a man aged 18 to 30 with Graves' hyperthyroidism. The rearrangement joins TRBV29-1 to TRBJ2-3; TRBD2 matches at 11 bases. What was sequenced was blood. DNA for the CDR3: TGCAGCCTTGGGACTAGCGGAACCACAGATACGCAGTATTTT. Amino acids: CSLGTSGTTDTQYF.